These T cell receptor beta chains were read from a single sample in a study of blood T cells in healthy people across ages. TCRdb processed the 5' RACE reads anew with MiXCR; each CDR3 protein has one entry. The repertoire holds approximately 1,700,000 distinct CDR3 sequences, with about two fifths as singletons. Sequencing was done on a sample of blood. The receptors were gathered from a human donor in good health. The conserved cysteine and the conserved F or W are not part of the CDR3 here.

V | CDR3
TRBV7-2 | ASSPLPGQGNGYT
TRBV27 | ASTSGHFHSNQPQH
TRBV7-3 | ASSYQGYGYT
TRBV20-1 | SARGVEMASYEQY
TRBV7-9 | ATTKGSSSYEQY
TRBV12-5 | ASGLVLGRGSTEAF
TRBV6-5 | ASSYSIRDGGETQY
TRBV4-2 | ASSQDSSSGNTIY
TRBV13 | ASSLGSGVSNQPQH
TRBV12-5 | ASEYQSLTDTQY
TRBV6-2/TRBV6-3 | ASISTGTNYGYT
TRBV10-3 | AIRSRTEQF
TRBV12-3/TRBV12-4 | ASSRGRRDGHT
TRBV7-2 | ASSLNRATYEQY
TRBV2 | ASSEVDGASYNEQF
TRBV6-2/TRBV6-3 | ASSGYRGPGQETQY
TRBV14 | ASSPWTGGSPLH
TRBV6-4 | ASSDEAGGQETQY
TRBV6-2/TRBV6-3 | ASSPQRDSTYEQY
TRBV20-1 | SARDAYRDYEQF
TRBV28 | ASSFRGVISNEQF
TRBV7-9 | ASSPTPAGVYGYT
TRBV20-1 | SARDGGQLYGYT
TRBV28 | ASSSTLERVQETQY
TRBV27 | ASRSRQGVPNYGYT
TRBV7-2 | ASSRRTAGANVLT
TRBV7-2 | ASSYDRQGGAGELF
TRBV10-3 | AISERGQGRIDTQY
TRBV27 | ASRLTGRAYEQY
TRBV7-2 | ASSLARSGLGGYT
TRBV20-1 | SVGFPVTYNSPLH
TRBV4-2 | ASSQPRRGTGETQY
TRBV5-1 | ASSGRDPTDTQY
TRBV20-1 | SARDLRSGTVYEQY
TRBV24-1 | ATSALRVDEQF
TRBV7-2 | ASTVDGFSYEQY
TRBV7-8 | ANSRRRGMTNEKLF
TRBV5-6 | ASSSDGTGIETQY
TRBV6-5 | ASSLQVTYGYT
TRBV20-1 | SARAGGRGYGHT
TRBV5-6 | ASSRKDRDEKLF
TRBV20-1 | STREGTGHGYT
TRBV12-3/TRBV12-4 | ASTPIVGGAKAF
TRBV20-1 | SARGAVVIT
TRBV11-2 | ASSLTRSEQY
TRBV7-2 | ASSLVEGVYEQY